This entry describes one TCR beta chain. Its antigen is unidentified. This sample was included in a study of T-cell reconstitution after alpha-beta-depleted transplantation in children. As it was prepared, the TCRbeta library received unique molecular identifiers. TCRdb used MiXCR to reprocess the PCR reads, holding one entry per CDR3 protein. The sample has 800,000 to 1,000,000 distinct CDR3 sequences, roughly 29% seen once. General study points: Expanded clones from the graft, numbering several hundred, reportedly supplied alpha-beta T cells about two months after transplant. After transplant, high TCRbeta diversity at day 60 in some patients arose from surviving recipient T cells and thymic progenitors. By one year post-transplant, T-cell counts and diversity largely arose from T cells that were newly produced.

The CDR3 is 14 amino acids. In germline, CDR1 is KGHSH, CDR2 LQKENI. The V end lost 4 bases, the J end lost 0 bases, and 9 bases lay between the germline ends. The chain uses TRBV18 and TRBJ1-1; no firm D call. The source is a boy in the first two years of life who had a stem cell transplant for SCID, so the T cells may come from the graft donor. Sequencing used PBMCs, mostly from graft donor cells, obtained 360 days after TCRalphabeta/CD19-depleted stem cell transplant. For the CDR3, the DNA is TGTGCCAGCTCACTCACTGACCTGAACACTGAAGCTTTCTTT. It specifies CASSLTDLNTEAFF.